The 22 T cell receptor beta chains listed next were all sequenced from one sample in a study of control samples from healthy donors and cancer patients. The data were produced by immunoSEQ multiplex PCR, yet TCRdb's version contains in-frame clones alone and is incomplete. The data hold around 200,000 clones, with roughly 94% observed a single time. Sequencing input: blood. Receptors originate from a middle-aged man in good health.

The chain has TRBV6-5 and TRBJ1-5; 10 nucleotides line up with TRBD1. V shed 9 bases, J shed 6 bases, and the junction held 5 bases outside the gene matches. The CDR3 extends over 13 amino acids. Per germline, CDR1 MNHEY and CDR2 SVGAGI. CDR3 sequence reads: CASSTGGGQPQHF. CDR3 nucleotides: TGTGCCAGTTCGACAGGGGGCGGTCAGCCCCAGCATTTT.

The chain combines TRBV2 with TRBJ1-5; the D gene is possibly TRBD1 (5 bases). V was pared by 7 bases and J by 0 bases, with 7 bases between. Looked up from germline, CDR1 is SNHLY and CDR2 is FYNNEI. The length of the CDR3 is 13 residues. In DNA, the CDR3 is TGTGCCAGCATGACAGATAGCAATCAGCCCCAGCATTTT. Its translation is CASMTDSNQPQHF.

V gene TRBV19 combines with J gene TRBJ2-1; TRBD2 matches at 9 bases. The CDR3 spans 15 residues. V trimming: 5 bases; J trimming: 3 bases; junction bases outside the gene matches: 5. Per the germline V gene, CDR1 is LNHDA and CDR2 is SQIVND (reference sequence). The DNA for the CDR3 is TGTGCCAGTAGTGGGCGGGGGGGCAGCTACAATGAGCAGTTCTTC. This gives the protein CASSGRGGSYNEQFF. The whole variable domain, filled in from reference TRBV19 and TRBJ2-1, reads DGGITQSPKYLFRKEGQNVTLSCEQNLNHDAMYWYRQDPGQGLRLIYYSQIVNDFQKGDIAEGYSVSREKKESFPLTVTSAQKNPTAFYLCASSGRGGSYNEQFFGPGTRLTVL.

The CDR3 region has the DNA TGTGCCAGCAGCCATAATCTTTACCAAGAGACCCAGTACTTC. Translating gives CASSHNLYQETQYF. The rearrangement links TRBV3-1 (or the pseudogene TRBV3-2) to TRBJ2-5; unclear D gene. Germline V CDR1 and CDR2: LGHDT, YNNKEL (reference sequence). V lost 3 bases to trimming and J lost 0 bases, with 8 bases between them. The CDR3 sequence is 14 residues long.

The V gene is TRBV4-2, the J gene TRBJ1-6, with a weak D call TRBD1 (6 bases). CDR1 and CDR2 from the germline V gene are LGHNA and YNFKEQ. The V end lost 4 bases, the J end lost 3 bases, and 10 bases lay between the germline ends. The CDR3 sequence is 15 residues long. The DNA of the CDR3 is TGTGCCAGCAGCCCGACAGGAGTCTATAATTCACCCCTCCACTTT. It specifies CASSPTGVYNSPLHF.

V usage is TRBV5-4 and J usage is TRBJ2-7; 8 positions match TRBD1. This CDR3 has 12 residues. The J segment lost 6 bases and the V segment lost 5 bases, leaving 4 bases of the junction unmatched. Germline V gene lookup returns CDR1 SGHNT and CDR2 YYREEE (reference sequence). CDR3 amino acids: CASSRTGGEQYV. CDR3 DNA: TGTGCCAGCAGTCGTACAGGGGGCGAGCAGTACGTC.

The chain links TRBV9 to TRBJ1-2, with D perhaps matching TRBD1 (5 bases). CDR3 length: 14 residues. V was trimmed by 4 bases and J by 3 bases, leaving 13 bases between them. Per the germline V gene, CDR1 is SGDLS and CDR2 is YYNGEE. CDR3 amino acids: CASSRGAYDYGYTF. DNA of the CDR3: TGTGCCAGCAGCCGCGGGGCATACGACTATGGCTACACCTTC.

This chain uses TRBV30 with TRBJ1-5; no firm D call. The V end lost 0 bases, the J end lost 4 bases, and 10 bases lay between the germline ends. CDR3 length: 14 residues. Per the germline V gene, CDR1 is GTSNPN and CDR2 is SVGIG (reference sequence). The CDR3 region is CAWSVDGGNQPQHF. CDR3 DNA: TGTGCCTGGAGTGTAGATGGCGGGAATCAGCCCCAGCATTTT.

CDR3 sequence (DNA): TGTGCCAGCAGCTTGGATGACACCGGGGAGCTGTTTTTT. This codes for CASSLDDTGELFF. This chain links TRBV7-7 with TRBJ2-2; D remains unclear. The ends were cut back, 3 bases at V and 3 bases at J, with 5 bases in the middle. The CDR3 is 13 residues long. CDR1 and CDR2 (germline): SSHAT, FNYEAQ (reference sequence).

The rearrangement links TRBV7-2 to TRBJ2-1, with D possibly matching TRBD1 (6 bases). CDR3 length: 16 residues. V was cut by 1 base and J by 2 bases, with 12 bases left in between. Germline V CDR1 and CDR2: SGHTA, FQGNSA. CDR3 nucleotide sequence: TGTGCCAGCAGCTTAGTGGAAGGGGGACCCTACAATGAGCAGTTCTTC. It translates to CASSLVEGGPYNEQFF. The entire variable domain, with the rest obtained from reference TRBV7-2 and TRBJ2-1, is as follows: GAGVSQSPSNKVTEKGKDVELRCDPISGHTALYWYRQSLGQGLEFLIYFQGNSAPDKSGLPSDRFSAERTGGSVSTLTIQRTQQEDSAVYLCASSLVEGGPYNEQFFGPGTRLTVL.

The rearrangement uses TRBV5-6 and TRBJ1-5, with 10 bases fitting TRBD1. The CDR3 is made up of 16 amino acids. Germline lookup yields CDR1 SGHDT and CDR2 YYEEEE. J gave up 7 bases and V 4 bases, and 11 bases lay outside the gene matches. This chain's CDR3 is CASSRMTGGDGQPQHF. The CDR3 coding sequence is TGTGCCAGCAGCAGAATGACAGGGGGCGATGGCCAGCCCCAGCATTTT.

This clone was detected only once. The J gene is TRBJ1-6, the V gene TRBV7-9; weak D call: TRBD1 (5 bases). The V and J ends lost 5 bases and 10 bases respectively, with 15 bases between them. Germline lookup yields CDR1 SEHNR and CDR2 FQNEAQ (reference sequence). The CDR3 covers 14 residues. CDR3 protein: CASSPPQGESPLHF. CDR3 DNA sequence: TGTGCCAGCAGCCCGCCGCAGGGTGAGTCACCCCTCCACTTT. Full variable domain (missing parts from reference TRBV7-9 and TRBJ1-6): DTGVSQNPRHKITKRGQNVTFRCDPISEHNRLYWYRQTLGQGPEFLTYFQNEAQLEKSRLLSDRFSAERPKGSFSTLEIQRTEQGDSAMYLCASSPPQGESPLHFGNGTRLTVT.

The rearrangement joins TRBV9 to TRBJ1-1, with 7 nucleotides matching TRBD1. This CDR3 region has 15 residues. Trimming cost V 3 bases and J 4 bases; bases outside gene matches: 9. Germline CDR1 SGDLS, CDR2 YYNGEE. CDR3 sequence reads: CASSGDRLSGTEAFF. CDR3 nucleotides: TGTGCCAGCAGCGGGGACAGACTCTCGGGCACTGAAGCTTTCTTT.

The chain combines TRBV19 with TRBJ1-5; D might be TRBD1 (5 bases). V was cut by 3 bases and J by 3 bases, with 9 bases left in between. The CDR3 is made up of 14 amino acids. Germline V gene sequence: CDR1 LNHDA, CDR2 SQIVND (reference sequence). The CDR3 nucleotides are TGTGCCAGTAGTATTCCCAGGGACAATCAGCCCCAGCATTTT. Translating it yields CASSIPRDNQPQHF.

With respect to this clone: In the same sample, other DNA sequences code for this CDR3. The chain uses TRBV7-9 and TRBJ2-3; no clear D gene. The CDR3 contains 12 residues. V lost 2 bases, J lost 5 bases, and 5 bases lay in between. The V gene's germline CDR1 is SEHNR and CDR2 FQNEAQ (reference sequence). The CDR3 spells CASSLSGDTQYF. Here the CDR3 DNA reads TGTGCCAGCAGCTTATCGGGAGATACGCAGTATTTT.

The rearrangement joins TRBV3-1 (or the pseudogene TRBV3-2) to TRBJ1-2, with D possibly matching TRBD1 (5 bases). Trimming stripped 0 bases from V and 8 bases from J, with 10 bases between. The CDR3 spans 13 residues. CDR1 and CDR2 from the germline V gene are LGHDT and YNNKEL (reference sequence). The CDR3 DNA follows: TGTGCCAGCAGCCAAGATTGGGGGAGCGGCTACACCTTC. Protein product: CASSQDWGSGYTF.

The count of this clone is one. The chain carries TRBV28 and TRBJ1-6; TRBD1 matches 10 bases. The CDR3 runs 15 residues. Germline values: CDR1 MDHEN, CDR2 SYDVKM. Trimming took 7 bases from V and 7 from J; bases not matched to a gene: 7. The CDR3 loop reads CASISGTGANSPLHF. As DNA, the CDR3 is TGTGCCAGCATCTCGGGGACAGGGGCGAATTCACCCCTCCACTTT.

The genes are TRBV28 and TRBJ1-5; 9 nucleotides match TRBD1. This CDR3 has 17 amino acids. V shed 7 bases, J shed 2 bases, and the junction held 12 bases outside the gene matches. The germline V gene has CDR1 MDHEN and CDR2 SYDVKM. As DNA, the CDR3 is TGTGCCAGCACCCTAGGGAACAGGGGGCCTGGCAATCAGCCCCAGCATTTT. Amino acids: CASTLGNRGPGNQPQHF.

The chain is built from TRBV5-5 and TRBJ1-5; D is possibly TRBD1 (5 bases). Germline V gene lookup returns CDR1 SGHKS and CDR2 YYEKEE (reference sequence). V shed 2 bases and J shed 2 bases, with 14 bases lying between them. This CDR3 spans 16 amino acids. This chain's CDR3 is CASSFRDLGGNQPQHF. The CDR3 region has the DNA TGTGCCAGCAGCTTCCGGGACCTAGGGGGCAATCAGCCCCAGCATTTT.

This sequence joins TRBV5-1 and TRBJ2-3, with TRBD1 matching over 9 bases. Germline V lookup: CDR1 SGHRS, CDR2 YFSETQ. This CDR3 contains 14 residues. After removal of 6 bases from V and 4 bases from J, the junction contained 6 bases not matched to a gene. The CDR3 bases are TGCGCCAGCAAGGACAGGGGTGGCCCAGATACGCAGTATTTT. Protein sequence: CASKDRGGPDTQYF.

The rearrangement links TRBV19 to TRBJ1-2, with a tentative D call TRBD1 (6 bases). CDR1 is LNHDA, CDR2 SQIVND, per germline (reference sequence). The CDR3 has 14 amino acids. Trimming pared 8 bases from V and 7 bases from J, leaving 20 bases between. CDR3 loop: CASLRSGATSGYTF. CDR3 sequence (DNA): TGTGCCAGTCTTCGGTCGGGGGCGACCTCTGGCTACACCTTC.

The chain couples TRBV6-1 to TRBJ1-5; a weak D match, TRBD1 (6 bases). The ends were cut back, 3 bases at V and 7 bases at J, with 10 bases in the middle. This CDR3 has 13 amino acids. The germline CDR1 and CDR2 sequences are MNHNS and SASEGT. This CDR3 is CASSDNRDQPQHF. The CDR3 nucleotides are TGTGCCAGCAGTGATAACAGGGACCAGCCCCAGCATTTT.